Presented here are 5 T cell receptor beta chains from one specimen sequenced in a study of blood T cell repertoires in COVID-19 (dated by TCRdb to the early 2020s). Library creation used the immunoSEQ multiplex PCR assay. TCRdb stores this immuneACCESS table with in-frame sequences only. Part of the clones is absent; in the studies checked, under half of the shortfall reflects unresolved V genes, and no reason is known for the rest. The sample profile shows approximately 200,000 clones; about 87% of them were found once. The ten largest clones add up to about 6.2% of the sample. Sequenced material: peripheral blood. These receptors originate from a man in his fifties or sixties who had recovered from COVID-19.

The V call is TRBV30, the J call TRBJ2-5, with a tentative D call TRBD1 (6 bases). Trimming left V 2 bases short and J 5 bases short, with 21 bases between. This CDR3 contains 16 residues. The germline gives CDR1 GTSNPN, CDR2 SVGIG (reference sequence). The CDR3 sequence is CAWSPRQAYGVETQYF. The DNA for the CDR3 is TGTGCCTGGAGTCCCCGACAGGCCTATGGAGTCGAGACCCAGTACTTC. Together with reference TRBV30 and TRBJ2-5, the CDR3 gives the full variable domain: SQTIHQWPATLVQPVGSPLSLECTVEGTSNPNLYWYRQAAGRGLQLLFYSVGIGQISSEVPQNLSASRPQDRQFILSSKKLLLSDSGFYLCAWSPRQAYGVETQYFGPGTRLLVL.

This chain connects TRBV19 to TRBJ1-5, with 8 nucleotides matching TRBD1. The CDR3 loop spans 15 amino acids. Trimming at V came to 2 bases and at J to 6 bases, leaving 6 bases not matched to a gene. Germline loops: CDR1 LNHDA, CDR2 SQIVND (reference sequence). In DNA, the CDR3 is TGTGCCAGTAGTATACGCCGACAGGGGAGTCAGCCCCAGCATTTT. Amino acids: CASSIRRQGSQPQHF.

V is TRBV11-2 and J is TRBJ1-5; maybe TRBD1 (6 bases). The CDR3 totals 14 residues. The ends were cut back, 5 bases at V and 4 bases at J, with 12 bases in the middle. The germline gives CDR1 SGHAT, CDR2 FQNNGV. DNA of the CDR3: TGTGCCAGCAGCCAGACAGGCTTTAATCAGCCCCAGCATTTT. Translation: CASSQTGFNQPQHF.

The gene calls are TRBV15 and TRBJ2-5; tentatively, D is TRBD2 (5 bases). The germline V and J ends were trimmed by 0 bases and 6 bases, with 11 bases remaining between them. The CDR3 is 14 residues long. CDR1 LNHNV and CDR2 YYDKDF come from the germline V gene (reference sequence). CDR3: CATSREYLGKTQYF. The CDR3 region has the DNA TGTGCCACCAGCAGAGAATACCTCGGGAAGACCCAGTACTTC.

The chain combines TRBV29-1 with TRBJ1-2, with D possibly TRBD1 on 5 matching bases. Germline lookup yields CDR1 SQVTM and CDR2 ANQGSEA. V shed 2 bases and J shed 4 bases, with 8 bases lying between them. The CDR3 consists of 12 residues. Written as DNA, the CDR3 is TGCAGCGTTGAACCAGGGCCCTATGGCTACACCTTC. Translating gives CSVEPGPYGYTF.